This T cell receptor beta chain was sequenced for a study of response to subunit inactivated influenza vaccine. TCRdb re-analysed the RT-PCR reads in MiXCR, keeping a single row per CDR3 protein. The sample yields a few hundred thousand distinct CDR3 sequences, approximately 11% seen once. This clonotype was found a few times. This clonotype was sampled from a man aged 50-60 years who received an inactivated influenza vaccine. Sequenced material: PBMCs from blood, taken about 6 weeks after vaccination.

This CDR3 is CASSLIPGGSYNEQFF. The CDR3 DNA is TGTGCCAGCAGCTTAATACCGGGAGGATCCTACAATGAGCAGTTCTTC. The rearrangement links TRBV7-9 to TRBJ2-1, with 7 bases fitting TRBD2. Per the germline V gene, CDR1 is SEHNR and CDR2 is FQNEAQ (reference sequence). The junction had 5 bases not matched to a gene; V was cut back by 2 bases and J by 1 base. This CDR3 spans 16 amino acids.